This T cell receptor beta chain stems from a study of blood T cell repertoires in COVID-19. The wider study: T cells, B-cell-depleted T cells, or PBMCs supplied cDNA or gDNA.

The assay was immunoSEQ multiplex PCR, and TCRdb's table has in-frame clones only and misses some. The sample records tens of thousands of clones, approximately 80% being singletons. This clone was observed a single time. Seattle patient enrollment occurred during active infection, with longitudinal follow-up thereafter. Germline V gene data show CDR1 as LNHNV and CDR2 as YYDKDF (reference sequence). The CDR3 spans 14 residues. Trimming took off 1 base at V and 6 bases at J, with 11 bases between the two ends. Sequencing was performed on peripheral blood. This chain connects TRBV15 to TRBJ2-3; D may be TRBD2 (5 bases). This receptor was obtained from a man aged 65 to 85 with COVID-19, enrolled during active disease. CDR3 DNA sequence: TGTGCCACCAGCAGAGTGGGTAGCGCCGATACGCAGTATTTT. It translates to CATSRVGSADTQYF.